The T cell receptor beta chain described here comes from a study of shared clonotypes between healthy human individuals. Naivety among CD8 cells was defined by CD45RO negativity and positive CCR7 selection, thereby excluding terminally differentiated effector memory CD45RA+ cells. CDR1 is SGHKS, CDR2 YYEKEE, per germline (reference sequence). The CDR3 loop spans 17 amino acids. Trimming shortened V by 1 base and J by 7 bases, and 20 bases separated the two germline ends. The method was immunoSEQ multiplex PCR; TCRdb's version includes in-frame clones alone and lacks a portion of them. The table lists some 2.1 million clones, over 85% of them singletons, with approximately 1.2% in the top ten.

The chain couples TRBV5-5 to TRBJ2-2; no definite D call. Sample: naive CD8+ T cells sorted from blood. The clonotype originates from a man between 18 and 35 years old in good health. The CDR3 is CASSLRVPTETNGELFF. CDR3 bases: TGTGCCAGCAGCTTGAGGGTACCGACCGAAACTAACGGGGAGCTGTTTTTT.